The T cell receptor (beta chain) under discussion was sequenced for a study of T cell responses to AZD1222 COVID-19 vaccine. Pooling of second doses given at about 4 or about 12 weeks was done. From germline, CDR1 is LGHDT and CDR2 YNNKEL (reference sequence). V was cut by 7 bases and J by 5 bases, with 18 bases left in between. The CDR3 runs to 14 residues. General study findings and limits: The donor group comprised mostly white British people and more females; the analysis possibly underestimated clonal diversity.

Clones were sequenced by immunoSEQ multiplex PCR, and TCRdb holds only the in-frame ones, with some missing. This sample yields more than 150,000 clones, of which around 94% are seen a single time; 1.6% belongs to the top ten. As to this clone: Its antigen is unknown.

Sequences were derived from peripheral blood, sampled 28 days after the second AZD1222 dose. The sequence came from an adult who received the AZD1222 COVID-19 vaccine. The gene calls are TRBV3-1 (or the pseudogene TRBV3-2) and TRBJ2-7; a possible D gene is TRBD1 (6 bases). CDR3 nucleotides: TGTGCCAGCACGCGGAGTGGGGGCGGTGACGAGCAGTACTTC. It translates to CASTRSGGGDEQYF.